What follows describes a single T cell receptor (beta chain). The antigen remains unidentified. This CDR3 is built from 14 residues. Germline loops: CDR1 MRHNA, CDR2 SNTAGT. Survey level was the resolution at which the v3.0 immunoSEQ assay ran. The table came from immunoSEQ multiplex PCR; TCRdb's copy has only in-frame clones and leaves some out. The table records some 31,000 clones, more than 95% of them present only once. Each sample contained roughly 0.9-10 million cryopreserved PBMC, thawed before DNA extraction. These data belong to a study of long-term antiretroviral therapy in people with HIV. For the study at large: The 2015 immediate-ART recommendation was preceded by the earliest samples by about a decade. Regarding the study as a whole: Although diversity increased after ART, it remained lower than in transplant donor controls.

The genes are TRBV6-4 and TRBJ2-3; D perhaps matches TRBD2 (6 bases). Sample: unsorted PBMCs, taken 6.9 years after starting antiretroviral therapy. The clonotype originates from a man aged 25-45 years with HIV. The CDR3 coding sequence is TGTCGTCGCGTCGGGGGTAATAGCACAGATACGCAGTATTTT. It yields the protein CRRVGGNSTDTQYF.